This passage covers 29 T cell receptor beta chains from one sample sequenced in a study of blood T cell repertoires in COVID-19. Here immunoSEQ multiplex PCR was the method, and the copy in TCRdb shows in-frame clones only, minus some. The table lists about 280,000 clones, around 80% of them singletons. Input material: PBMCs or T cells enriched from blood (not recorded which). These receptors originate from a man aged 40-49 years who had been exposed to COVID-19.

This rearrangement joins TRBV11-2 to TRBJ2-1; 7 nucleotides match TRBD2. Losses at the gene ends were 8 bases for V and 0 bases for J; bases not matched to a gene: 4. CDR3 length equals 14 residues. The V gene's germline CDR1 is SGHAT and CDR2 FQNNGV. The DNA of the CDR3 is TGTGCCAGCTCCACTAGCGACTCCTACAATGAGCAGTTCTTC. Amino acids: CASSTSDSYNEQFF.

J is TRBJ2-7 and V is TRBV7-3, with 7 bases matching TRBD1. Per the germline V gene, CDR1 is SGHTA and CDR2 is FQGTGA. The CDR3 has 14 residues. With 5 bases clipped from V and 3 bases from J, the junction kept 7 bases outside the gene matches. CDR3 in amino acids: CASSTGQLNYEQYF. CDR3 nucleotide sequence: TGTGCCAGCAGCACGGGACAGTTGAACTACGAGCAGTACTTC.

The rearrangement links TRBV7-3 to TRBJ2-1, with 8 positions matching TRBD2. CDR3 length: 14 residues. CDR1 SGHTA and CDR2 FQGTGA come from the germline V gene. V shed 5 bases and J 9 bases; nucleotides not matched to a gene: 9. The DNA of the CDR3 is TGTGCCAGCAGCCCTCAAGGACTAGCCGGTGAGCAGTTCTTC. Encoded protein: CASSPQGLAGEQFF.

The rearrangement uses TRBV30 and TRBJ1-6; D unresolved. With 1 base removed from V and 3 bases from J, the gap between germline ends came to 22 bases. In germline, CDR1 is GTSNPN, CDR2 SVGIG (reference sequence). CDR3 length equals 19 residues. This CDR3 reads CAWSAWPPKTQNYNSPLHF. CDR3 coding DNA: TGTGCCTGGAGTGCTTGGCCACCCAAAACCCAAAACTATAATTCACCCCTCCACTTT.

The rearrangement joins TRBV7-8 to TRBJ1-2; D gene unclear. Between the trimmed V and J ends, which lost 5 bases and 9 bases, there was a span of 13 bases. The CDR3 totals 12 residues. Germline-derived CDR1 and CDR2 are SGHVS and FQNEAQ. The CDR3 spells CASSLDLYRYTF. CDR3 nucleotide sequence: TGTGCCAGCAGCCTTGACTTGTATCGCTACACCTTC.

CDR3 nucleotides: TGTGCCAGCAGTAAACAGGGCAGGGGCAATCAGCCCCAGCATTTT. It codes for CASSKQGRGNQPQHF. The chain uses TRBV5-6 and TRBJ1-5, with TRBD1 as a possible D gene (6 bases). CDR3 length equals 15 residues. The germline V gene has CDR1 SGHDT and CDR2 YYEEEE. The V and J ends lost 5 bases and 2 bases respectively, with 14 bases between them. Full variable domain (remainder filled in from reference TRBV5-6 and TRBJ1-5): DAGVTQSPTHLIKTRGQQVTLRCSPKSGHDTVSWYQQALGQGPQFIFQYYEEEERQRGNFPDRFSGHQFPNYSSELNVNALLLGDSALYLCASSKQGRGNQPQHFGDGTRLSIL.

A single count supports this clone. The rearrangement uses TRBV18 and TRBJ1-2, with TRBD1 identical over 9 bases. The junction had 3 bases not matched to a gene; V was cut back by 3 bases and J by 7 bases. There are 13 residues in the CDR3. The germline gives CDR1 KGHSH, CDR2 LQKENI. The CDR3 protein is CASSPGQGFGYTF. CDR3 sequence (DNA): TGTGCCAGCTCACCCGGACAGGGGTTTGGCTACACCTTC.

This clone was seen more than once but under ten times. This chain joins TRBV5-4 and TRBJ1-1; 7 positions agree with TRBD1. Germline V gene sequence: CDR1 SGHNT, CDR2 YYREEE (reference sequence). The V gene end was trimmed by 0 bases and the J gene end by 1 base; junction bases not matched to a gene: 3. The CDR3 has 15 amino acids. CDR3 loop: CASSLAGTANTEAFF. The CDR3 DNA reads TGTGCCAGCAGCTTGGCCGGGACAGCGAACACTGAAGCTTTCTTT.

The V call is TRBV14, the J call TRBJ2-2; D not resolved. Trimming took 3 bases from V and 0 from J, leaving 11 bases between them. The CDR3 runs to 16 residues. Germline V gene lookup returns CDR1 SGHDN and CDR2 FVKESK. The CDR3 is CASSQTRRTNTGELFF. DNA of the CDR3: TGTGCCAGCAGCCAGACTCGACGGACGAACACCGGGGAGCTGTTTTTT.

V usage is TRBV30 and J usage is TRBJ2-1; D call uncertain. Germline lookup yields CDR1 GTSNPN and CDR2 SVGIG (reference sequence). The CDR3 contains 14 residues. Trimming pared 4 bases from V and 8 bases from J, leaving 18 bases between. The CDR3: CAWTGALLIDEQFF. The CDR3, as DNA: TGTGCCTGGACTGGAGCTTTGTTGATCGATGAGCAGTTCTTC.

This clone was seen only a few times. The V gene is TRBV7-3, the J gene TRBJ2-1; 10 positions agree with TRBD2. The ends lost 1 base at V and 6 bases at J; junction bases unmatched: 9. Looked up from germline, CDR1 is SGHTA and CDR2 is FQGTGA. CDR3 length: 17 residues. The CDR3 loop reads CASSLKSISGRPNEQFF. CDR3 nucleotide sequence: TGTGCCAGCAGCTTAAAATCTATTAGCGGGAGGCCCAATGAGCAGTTCTTC.

The chain joins TRBV29-1 to TRBJ1-1; D ambiguous. The CDR3 has 12 residues. Germline V gene sequence: CDR1 SQVTM, CDR2 ANQGSEA. V was trimmed by 4 bases and J by 2 bases, leaving 8 bases between them. In DNA form, the CDR3 reads TGCAGCGTTGGTAGCGGTAACACTGAAGCTTTCTTT. This encodes CSVGSGNTEAFF.

The chain joins TRBV7-6 to TRBJ1-5; tentative D call: TRBD1 (6 bases). Germline V gene sequence: CDR1 SGHVS, CDR2 FNYEAQ. V shed 2 bases and J shed 5 bases, with 13 bases lying between them. The CDR3 covers 15 residues. Here the CDR3 DNA reads TGTGCCAGCAGCTTATTTCAGGGGAGTTATCAGCCCCAGCATTTT. Encoded protein: CASSLFQGSYQPQHF.

The chain combines TRBV4-1 with TRBJ2-6, with D unresolved. Trimming removed 3 bases from V and 3 bases from J, with 6 bases in between. The germline V gene encodes CDR1 MGHRA and CDR2 YSYEKL. The CDR3 totals 14 residues. The chain's CDR3 is CASSQYVGANVLTF. The CDR3 DNA is TGCGCCAGCAGCCAGTATGTTGGGGCCAACGTCCTGACTTTC.

The rearrangement uses TRBV27 and TRBJ1-1; D gene uncertain. Trimming left V 4 bases short and J 7 bases short, with 16 bases between. The germline gives CDR1 MNHEY, CDR2 SMNVEV (reference sequence). This CDR3 has 14 amino acids. The CDR3 loop reads CASSSGLSRGEAFF. CDR3 DNA: TGTGCCAGCAGTTCCGGACTCTCCCGGGGTGAAGCTTTCTTT.

V usage is TRBV3-1 (or the pseudogene TRBV3-2) and J usage is TRBJ2-7, with a possible D match to TRBD2 (5 bases). V dropped 3 bases and J dropped 5 bases, with 17 bases sitting between them. Germline-derived CDR1 and CDR2 are LGHDT and YNNKEL (reference sequence). The CDR3 loop spans 15 amino acids. The CDR3 DNA follows: TGTGCCAGCAGCCAGATCGGGCCCGCCGGGGACGAGCAGTACTTC. Encoded protein: CASSQIGPAGDEQYF.

This clone was counted once. The chain combines TRBV10-1 with TRBJ2-1, with 13 bases that match TRBD2. CDR1 WNHNN and CDR2 SYGVQD come from the germline V gene (reference sequence). The CDR3 consists of 18 residues. After removal of 3 bases from V and 5 bases from J, the junction contained 10 bases not matched to a gene. CDR3 nucleotides: TGCGCCAGCAGTGAACGACTAGCGGGAGGTCGCCCCAACAATGAGCAGTTCTTC. Its translation is CASSERLAGGRPNNEQFF.

This clone appeared a few times. The chain links TRBV10-3 to TRBJ2-7, with TRBD2 identical over 8 bases. CDR1 is ENHRY, CDR2 SYGVKD, per germline. The V segment lost 3 bases and the J segment 1 base; nucleotides outside the gene matches: 2. The CDR3 totals 14 residues. In nucleotides, the CDR3 is TGTGCCATCAGTGACGGACTAGCATCCTACGAGCAGTACTTC. Residues: CAISDGLASYEQYF.

The CDR3 loop reads CASSLAVGLVMGETQYF. Here the CDR3 DNA reads TGTGCCAGCAGCTTAGCGGTGGGGCTAGTGATGGGGGAGACCCAGTACTTC. This chain joins TRBV7-9 and TRBJ2-5; D may be TRBD1 (5 bases). CDR1 and CDR2 from the germline V gene are SEHNR and FQNEAQ (reference sequence). V gave up 0 bases and J gave up 5 bases, with 19 bases separating them. This CDR3 has 17 residues. The full variable domain, in which reference TRBV7-9 and TRBJ2-5 provide the parts outside the CDR3, is DTGVSQNPRHKITKRGQNVTFRCDPISEHNRLYWYRQTLGQGPEFLTYFQNEAQLEKSRLLSDRFSAERPKGSFSTLEIQRTEQGDSAMYLCASSLAVGLVMGETQYFGPGTRLLVL.

V usage is TRBV5-8 and J usage is TRBJ2-4; 10 bases are shared with TRBD1. V trimming: 5 bases; J trimming: 4 bases; junction bases outside the gene matches: 9. The CDR3 contains 16 residues. Germline V gene sequence: CDR1 SGHTS, CDR2 YDEGEE. CDR3: CASRHLPGQGKNIQYF. The CDR3 coding sequence is TGTGCCAGCAGACACTTGCCGGGACAGGGGAAAAACATTCAGTACTTC.

There are a few counts of this clone. The chain uses TRBV5-5 and TRBJ1-1; possibly TRBD1 for D (5 bases). V lost 0 bases, J lost 6 bases, and 9 bases lay in between. Germline loops: CDR1 SGHKS, CDR2 YYEKEE (reference sequence). CDR3 size: 13 residues. The CDR3 DNA follows: TGTGCCAGCAGCTTGGGGGGCGATTCTGAAGCTTTCTTT. Residues: CASSLGGDSEAFF.

V is TRBV7-3 and J is TRBJ1-4, with D possibly matching TRBD1 (6 bases). This CDR3 contains 15 residues. Germline V gene lookup returns CDR1 SGHTA and CDR2 FQGTGA. The V end lost 6 bases, the J end lost 4 bases, and 15 bases lay between the germline ends. The CDR3 nucleotides read TGTGCCAGCAGTAAAACCGGGACAAGTAATGAAAAACTGTTTTTT. This translates into CASSKTGTSNEKLFF.

As DNA, the CDR3 is TGTGCCAGCAGCCAAGCGCGGGAGTTCGGGGAGCTGTTTTTT. Amino acids: CASSQAREFGELFF. This chain uses TRBV3-1 (or the pseudogene TRBV3-2) with TRBJ2-2, with TRBD2 identical over 7 bases. Germline-derived CDR1 and CDR2 are LGHDT and YNNKEL (reference sequence). This CDR3 comprises 14 residues. J gave up 7 bases and V 1 base, and 3 bases lay outside the gene matches.

This chain connects TRBV4-1 to TRBJ2-1, with D possibly being TRBD1 (5 bases). The CDR3 runs 18 residues. Germline CDR1 MGHRA, CDR2 YSYEKL. V was trimmed by 1 base and J by 6 bases, leaving 22 bases between them. CDR3 sequence (DNA): TGCGCCAGCAGCCAAGGGTTTGTGCTACGACAGCACTCCAATGAGCAGTTCTTC. Translated: CASSQGFVLRQHSNEQFF.

The J gene is TRBJ2-3, the V gene TRBV5-6, with D perhaps TRBD1 (6 bases). The CDR3 extends over 14 amino acids. Germline lookup yields CDR1 SGHDT and CDR2 YYEEEE. Deletions cut 0 bases from V and 2 bases from J, with 7 bases between. CDR3: CASSLGGHTDTQYF. Written as DNA, the CDR3 is TGTGCCAGCAGCTTGGGGGGACACACAGATACGCAGTATTTT.

This chain connects TRBV9 to TRBJ2-1; weak D call: TRBD2 (5 bases). V shed 3 bases and J shed 4 bases, with 14 bases lying between them. The CDR3 is made up of 15 amino acids. Germline assignment: CDR1 SGDLS and CDR2 YYNGEE. Here the CDR3 reads CASSAFTDWYNEQFF. The CDR3 DNA is TGTGCCAGCAGCGCCTTCACGGACTGGTACAATGAGCAGTTCTTC. Full variable domain (missing parts from reference TRBV9 and TRBJ2-1): DSGVTQTPKHLITATGQRVTLRCSPRSGDLSVYWYQQSLDQGLQFLIQYYNGEERAKGNILERFSAQQFPDLHSELNLSSLELGDSALYFCASSAFTDWYNEQFFGPGTRLTVL.

The chain uses TRBV3-1 (or the pseudogene TRBV3-2) and TRBJ2-1; 7 positions match TRBD2. The germline CDR1 and CDR2 sequences are LGHDT and YNNKEL (reference sequence). CDR3 size: 15 residues. J lost 5 bases, V lost 5 bases, and 9 bases had no gene match. The CDR3: CASSTSGEGHNEQFF. CDR3 bases: TGTGCCAGCAGCACCTCGGGGGAGGGCCACAATGAGCAGTTCTTC.

This rearrangement joins TRBV7-9 to TRBJ1-5; no definite D call. The germline V and J ends were trimmed by 5 bases and 7 bases, with 12 bases remaining between them. The germline CDR1 and CDR2 sequences are SEHNR and FQNEAQ (reference sequence). CDR3 size: 13 residues. The DNA for the CDR3 is TGTGCCAGCAGCCTACGAGGGAGGCAGCCCCAGCATTTT. Its translation: CASSLRGRQPQHF.

The J gene is TRBJ2-1, the V gene TRBV9; 7 nucleotides line up with TRBD2. The CDR3 spans 15 residues. Germline V lookup: CDR1 SGDLS, CDR2 YYNGEE. Losses at the gene ends were 0 bases for V and 10 bases for J; bases not matched to a gene: 10. CDR3 sequence: CASSVGVSGHGEQFF. The CDR3 DNA is TGTGCCAGCAGCGTAGGGGTTAGCGGGCACGGGGAGCAGTTCTTC.